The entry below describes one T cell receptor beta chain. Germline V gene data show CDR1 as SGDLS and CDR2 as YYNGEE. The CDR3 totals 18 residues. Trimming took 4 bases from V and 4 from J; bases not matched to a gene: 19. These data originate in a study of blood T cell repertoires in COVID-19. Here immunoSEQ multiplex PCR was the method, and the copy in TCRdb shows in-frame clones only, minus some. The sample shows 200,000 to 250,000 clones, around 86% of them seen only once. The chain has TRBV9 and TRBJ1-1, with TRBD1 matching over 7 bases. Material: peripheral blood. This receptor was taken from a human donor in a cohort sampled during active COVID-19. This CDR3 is CASSRLRTGTAERTEAFF. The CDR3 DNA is TGTGCCAGCAGCCGTCTCCGTACCGGGACAGCCGAACGCACTGAAGCTTTCTTT.